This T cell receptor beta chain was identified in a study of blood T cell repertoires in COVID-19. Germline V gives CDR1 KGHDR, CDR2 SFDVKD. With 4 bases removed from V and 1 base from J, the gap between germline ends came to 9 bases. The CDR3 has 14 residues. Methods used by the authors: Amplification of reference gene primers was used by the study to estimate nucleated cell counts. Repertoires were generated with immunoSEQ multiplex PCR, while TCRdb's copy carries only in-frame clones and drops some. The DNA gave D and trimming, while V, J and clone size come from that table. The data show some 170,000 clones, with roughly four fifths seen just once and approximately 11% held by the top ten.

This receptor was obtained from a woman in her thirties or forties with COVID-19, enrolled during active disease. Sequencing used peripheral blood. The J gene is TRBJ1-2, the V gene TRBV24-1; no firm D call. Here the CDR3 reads CATSESGINYGYTF. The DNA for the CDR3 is TGTGCCACCAGTGAAAGCGGAATTAACTATGGCTACACCTTC.